This entry describes one TCR beta chain. No cognate antigen has been identified for it. Base qualities are not at hand, and no much larger clone is one base apart. V and J are trimmed by 4 bases and 2 bases, and the gene matches miss 9 bases of the junction. CDR1 SGHRS and CDR2 YFSETQ were looked up in the germline V gene. The CDR3 measures 15 amino acids from cysteine to phenylalanine. CDR3 DNA is the only sequence kept; it has 45 bases, read in frame from the first base. The data belong to a study of beta chain features in type 1 diabetes (dated by TCRdb to 2016 to 2019). The study in broad terms: Mean age, gender distribution, total cell number and subset yield were not different between patients and healthy donors. A total of about 99,000,000 sorted cells were examined across all samples, and RNA yield correlated strongly with the number of cells per subset. The study compared TCRB repertoires of sorted circulating CD4+ T cell subsets between recently diagnosed type 1 diabetes patients and matched healthy donors. Naive and central memory subsets were obtained from all 30 or so donors, but regulatory and stem cell-like memory subsets were isolated from only 8 patients and 8 healthy donors.

All of the isolated RNA was reverse transcribed with the High Capacity cDNA Reverse Transcription Kit, so expressed TCRB transcripts were sequenced. Naive, central memory and regulatory T cell samples underwent deep immunoSEQ sequencing, averaging roughly 3.3 million total reads per sample. After sorted cells were lysed in RLT buffer, RNA was extracted with DNase-treated RNeasy Micro or Mini kits, with the choice depending on cell number. To prevent cross-contamination, every cell subset was processed on its own, while patient and healthy donor samples were processed together. TCRB sequences were amplified from cDNA with the immunoSEQ multiplex PCR, producing 87-bp fragments spanning the CDR3 region. The amplicons were sequenced using the Illumina HiSeq platform. In the authors' own workflow: PCR bias was corrected computationally using synthetic template baselines, and reads within Hamming distance 2 were collapsed, with unmergeable singletons discarded. Reads were aligned against IMGT to assign V, D and J genes, CDR3 length and insertions or deletions at six rearrangement sites. Within each subset, clonotype counts were normalized to sorted cell number, after which true diversity and Gini coefficients were computed with the tcR R package. The overlap coefficient, calculated on TCRB nucleotide sequences, was used to measure repertoire sharing. Out-of-frame TCRB sequences from naive cells were analyzed to stand in for the pre-selection repertoire. This is the immuneACCESS table as TCRdb keeps it, with only in-frame sequences that have V and J called. A part of the clones is gone; compared with another copy, unresolved V genes explain less than half, and the rest is unexplained. V and J calls and clone size are copied from that table; D and trimming were computed from the DNA. Counted in this sample were around 300,000 clones; over 14% of them appeared once. Approximately 0.015% of the sample belongs to the ten largest clones.

A single peripheral blood draw of around 0.11 L on average was collected from each donor into heparinised tubes. A BD FACSAria II and a panel including CD45RO, CCR7, CD25, CD127, CD95 and CD27 were used to sort naive, central memory, regulatory and stem cell-like memory CD4+ T cells. Every sorted population had a purity above 95%. PBMCs were isolated right away by Lymphoprep density gradient centrifugation and were stained directly, without culture. Samples were stained and sorted in pairs, with one healthy donor and one patient per experiment, so that batch effects were minimized. The research as a whole found: In all four CD4+ subsets, TCRB CDR3 length was moderately but significantly shorter in type 1 diabetes patients. Because cDNA rather than genomic DNA was sequenced, highly expressing activated cells could have been over-represented, although no difference in activation and CD3 levels was found between groups. Naive, central memory and regulatory TCRB repertoires appeared more similar among patients than among healthy donors. PCR might favor shorter templates, but patient and control samples were amplified and corrected together, so any skew would affect both groups equally. At VDJ recombination sites, patients with type 1 diabetes made fewer insertions and deleted more nucleotides, a pattern implying thymic rearrangement abnormalities. Only small numbers of individuals were included in the HLA sub-analyses, which left unresolved whether HLA type had any influence on TCRB rearrangement.

Recombination linked TRBV5-1 to TRBJ2-7; TRBD2 aligns with 7 central bases. This TCR came from a man between 18 and 29 years old with type 1 diabetes. The sequenced sample was naive CD4+ T cells from blood. The sample's cell subset or site label, in plain terms: true naive CD4+ T cells. The DNA is as follows: TGCGCCAGCAGCAACAGAGCGGGAAAAACCTACGAGCAGTACTTC. This translates into CASSNRAGKTYEQYF.